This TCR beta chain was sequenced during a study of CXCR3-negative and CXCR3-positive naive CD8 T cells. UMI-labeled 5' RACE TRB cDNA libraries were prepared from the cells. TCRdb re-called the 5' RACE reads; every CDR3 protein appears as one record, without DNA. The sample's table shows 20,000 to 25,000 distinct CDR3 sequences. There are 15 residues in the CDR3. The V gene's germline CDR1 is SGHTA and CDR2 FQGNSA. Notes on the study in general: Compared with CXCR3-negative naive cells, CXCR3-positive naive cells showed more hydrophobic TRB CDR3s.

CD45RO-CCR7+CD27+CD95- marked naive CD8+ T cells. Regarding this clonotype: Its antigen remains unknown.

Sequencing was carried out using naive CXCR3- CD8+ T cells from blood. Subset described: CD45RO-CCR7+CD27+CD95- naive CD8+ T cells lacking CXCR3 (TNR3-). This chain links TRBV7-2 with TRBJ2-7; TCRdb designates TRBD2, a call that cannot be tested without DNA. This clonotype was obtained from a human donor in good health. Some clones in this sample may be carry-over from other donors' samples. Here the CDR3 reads CASSPMGDLYYEQYF.